This T cell receptor (beta chain) was captured by sequencing in a study of neurological immune-mediated disorders. General observations from the study: No CDR3 amino acid sequences recurred among expanded clones across subjects, suggesting private repertoires in all groups. The greatest degree of TCR clonal expansion was observed in HTLV-1-associated myelopathy, with the lowest in multiple sclerosis, below that of healthy controls.

The cDNA came from 5'RACE, which used 10-nucleotide random UMIs. TCRdb redid the calling of the 5' RACE reads with MiXCR, one entry per CDR3 protein. Found here are some 47,000 distinct CDR3 sequences, roughly 15% of them singletons; the top ten hold 4.4%. This clonotype has a count of ten or more. The antigen is unknown. Maryland, USA blood bank volunteers served as healthy controls. Trimming removed 1 base at V and 2 bases at J, with 6 bases between. The CDR3 is 15 amino acids. This chain joins TRBV12-3 or TRBV12-4 and TRBJ2-6; a weak D match, TRBD1 (6 bases). This clonotype originated in a man aged 60 to 75 in good health. The sequencing sample was made of PBMCs. The CDR3 DNA is TGTGCCAGCAGTTTAGAGGGGGCTGGGGCCAACGTCCTGACTTTC. Translated: CASSLEGAGANVLTF.